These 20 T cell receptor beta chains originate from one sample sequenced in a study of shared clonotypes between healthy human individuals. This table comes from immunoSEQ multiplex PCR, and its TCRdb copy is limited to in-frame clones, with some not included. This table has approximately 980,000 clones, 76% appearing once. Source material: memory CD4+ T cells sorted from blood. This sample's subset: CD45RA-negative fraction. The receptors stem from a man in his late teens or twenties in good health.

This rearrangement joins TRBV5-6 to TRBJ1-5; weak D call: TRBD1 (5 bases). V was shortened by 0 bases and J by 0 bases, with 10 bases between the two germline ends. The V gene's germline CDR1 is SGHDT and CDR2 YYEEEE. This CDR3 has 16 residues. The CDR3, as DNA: TGTGCCAGCAGCTTGGGTGGGACCGCTAGCAATCAGCCCCAGCATTTT. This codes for CASSLGGTASNQPQHF.

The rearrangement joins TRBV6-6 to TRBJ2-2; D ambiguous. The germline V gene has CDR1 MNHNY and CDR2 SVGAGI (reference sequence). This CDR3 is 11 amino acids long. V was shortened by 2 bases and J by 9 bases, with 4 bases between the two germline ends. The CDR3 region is CASSYGWELFF. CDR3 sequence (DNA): TGTGCCAGCAGTTACGGGTGGGAGCTGTTTTTT.

The CDR3 loop is CASSTTSGRVYGANVLTF. CDR3 in DNA: TGTGCCAGTAGTACCACTAGCGGGAGGGTATACGGGGCCAACGTCCTGACTTTC. The genes are TRBV19 and TRBJ2-6; TRBD2 matches 13 bases. CDR1 and CDR2 from the germline V gene are LNHDA and SQIVND (reference sequence). V was pared by 4 bases and J by 4 bases, with 7 bases of the junction left unmatched. The CDR3 extends over 18 amino acids.

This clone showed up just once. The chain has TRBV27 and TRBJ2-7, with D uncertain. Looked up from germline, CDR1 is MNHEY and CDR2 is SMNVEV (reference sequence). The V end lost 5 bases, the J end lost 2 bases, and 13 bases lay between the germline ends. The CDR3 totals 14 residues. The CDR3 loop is CASSPPGTTYEQYF. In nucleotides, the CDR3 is TGTGCCAGCAGTCCCCCCGGTACTACCTACGAGCAGTACTTC.

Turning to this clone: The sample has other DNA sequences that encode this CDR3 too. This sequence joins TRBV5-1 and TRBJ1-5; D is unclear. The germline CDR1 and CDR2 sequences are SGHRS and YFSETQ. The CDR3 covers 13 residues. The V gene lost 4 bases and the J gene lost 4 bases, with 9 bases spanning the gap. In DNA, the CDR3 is TGCGCCAGCAGCCTGGACGGGAATCAGCCCCAGCATTTT. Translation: CASSLDGNQPQHF. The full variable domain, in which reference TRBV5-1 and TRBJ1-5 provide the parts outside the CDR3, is KAGVTQTPRYLIKTRGQQVTLSCSPISGHRSVSWYQQTPGQGLQFLFEYFSETQRNKGNFPGRFSGRQFSNSRSEMNVSTLELGDSALYLCASSLDGNQPQHFGDGTRLSIL.

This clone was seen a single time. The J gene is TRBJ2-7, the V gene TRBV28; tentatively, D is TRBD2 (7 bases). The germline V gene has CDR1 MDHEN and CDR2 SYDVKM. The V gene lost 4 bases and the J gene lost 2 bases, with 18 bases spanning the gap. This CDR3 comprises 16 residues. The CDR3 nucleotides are TGTGCCAGCAGTTCCTCTGGAGGGGGGGCTCCCTACGAGCAGTACTTC. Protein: CASSSSGGGAPYEQYF. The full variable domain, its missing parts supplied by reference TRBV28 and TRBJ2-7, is DVKVTQSSRYLVKRTGEKVFLECVQDMDHENMFWYRQDPGLGLRLIYFSYDVKMKEKGDIPEGYSVSREKKERFSLILESASTNQTSMYLCASSSSGGGAPYEQYFGPGTRLTVT.

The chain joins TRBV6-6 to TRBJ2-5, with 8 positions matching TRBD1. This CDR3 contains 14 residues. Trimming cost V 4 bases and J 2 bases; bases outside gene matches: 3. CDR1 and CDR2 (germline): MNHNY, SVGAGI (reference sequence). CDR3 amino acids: CASSSTGAQETQYF. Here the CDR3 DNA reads TGTGCCAGCAGTTCGACAGGGGCTCAAGAGACCCAGTACTTC.

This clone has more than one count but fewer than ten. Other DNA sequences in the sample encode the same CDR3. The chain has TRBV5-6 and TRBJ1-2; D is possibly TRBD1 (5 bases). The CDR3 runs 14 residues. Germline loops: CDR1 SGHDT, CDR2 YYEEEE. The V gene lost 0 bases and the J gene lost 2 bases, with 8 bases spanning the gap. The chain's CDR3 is CASSLGGQNYGYTF. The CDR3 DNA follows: TGTGCCAGCAGCTTGGGGGGCCAGAACTATGGCTACACCTTC. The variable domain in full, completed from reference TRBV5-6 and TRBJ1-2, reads DAGVTQSPTHLIKTRGQQVTLRCSPKSGHDTVSWYQQALGQGPQFIFQYYEEEERQRGNFPDRFSGHQFPNYSSELNVNALLLGDSALYLCASSLGGQNYGYTFGSGTRLTVV.

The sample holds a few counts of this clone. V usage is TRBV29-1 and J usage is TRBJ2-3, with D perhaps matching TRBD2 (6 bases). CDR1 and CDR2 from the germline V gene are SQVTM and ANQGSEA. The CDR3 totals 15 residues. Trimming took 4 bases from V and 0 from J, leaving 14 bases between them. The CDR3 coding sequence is TGCAGCGTTGTCGGGGGAGGAGTAAGCACAGATACGCAGTATTTT. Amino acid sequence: CSVVGGGVSTDTQYF.

This chain's CDR3 is CASSPRLAENNEQFF. The CDR3 nucleotides are TGTGCCAGCAGCCCCCGACTAGCGGAAAACAATGAGCAGTTCTTC. This chain links TRBV7-9 with TRBJ2-1, with TRBD2 matching 9 bases. The CDR3 covers 15 residues. The germline V gene encodes CDR1 SEHNR and CDR2 FQNEAQ (reference sequence). The V and J ends lost 5 bases and 5 bases, in that order; junction bases with no gene match: 7.

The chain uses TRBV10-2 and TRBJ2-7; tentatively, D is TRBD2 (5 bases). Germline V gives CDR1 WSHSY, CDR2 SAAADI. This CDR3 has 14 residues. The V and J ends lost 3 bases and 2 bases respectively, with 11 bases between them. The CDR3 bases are TGCGCCAGCAGTGAAGGGAGTTGGACCTACGAGCAGTACTTC. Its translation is CASSEGSWTYEQYF.

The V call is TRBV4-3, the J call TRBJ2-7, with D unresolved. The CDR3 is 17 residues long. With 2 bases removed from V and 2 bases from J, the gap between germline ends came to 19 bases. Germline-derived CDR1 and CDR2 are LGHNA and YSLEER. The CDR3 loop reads CASSQSLPGSYPYEQYF. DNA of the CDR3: TGCGCCAGCAGCCAAAGCCTCCCGGGCTCCTATCCCTACGAGCAGTACTTC.

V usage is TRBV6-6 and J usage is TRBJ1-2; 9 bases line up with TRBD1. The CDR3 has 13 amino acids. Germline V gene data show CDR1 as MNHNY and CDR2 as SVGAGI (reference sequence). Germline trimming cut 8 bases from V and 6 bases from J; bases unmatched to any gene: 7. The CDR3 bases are TGTGCCAGCGAACAGGGGGCGAGGAATGGCTACACCTTC. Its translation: CASEQGARNGYTF.

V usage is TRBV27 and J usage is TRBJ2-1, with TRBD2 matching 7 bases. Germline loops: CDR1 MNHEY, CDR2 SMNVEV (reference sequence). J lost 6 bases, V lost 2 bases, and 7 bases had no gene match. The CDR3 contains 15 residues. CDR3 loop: CASSLGYTGGNEQFF. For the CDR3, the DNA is TGTGCCAGCAGTTTAGGATACACGGGAGGCAATGAGCAGTTCTTC.

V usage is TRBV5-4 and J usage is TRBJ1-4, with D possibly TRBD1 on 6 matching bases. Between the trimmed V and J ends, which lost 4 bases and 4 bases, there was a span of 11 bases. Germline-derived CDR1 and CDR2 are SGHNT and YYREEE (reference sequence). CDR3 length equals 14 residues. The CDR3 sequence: CASSPDRINEKLFF. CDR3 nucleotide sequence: TGTGCCAGCAGCCCGGACAGAATTAATGAAAAACTGTTTTTT.

CDR3 sequence reads: CASSNGNNQPQHF. The DNA of the CDR3 is TGTGCCAGTAGTAACGGTAACAATCAGCCCCAGCATTTT. The chain carries TRBV19 and TRBJ1-5; D not certain. The CDR3 runs to 13 residues. Trimming left V 4 bases short and J 3 bases short, with 7 bases between. Germline V gene sequence: CDR1 LNHDA, CDR2 SQIVND (reference sequence).

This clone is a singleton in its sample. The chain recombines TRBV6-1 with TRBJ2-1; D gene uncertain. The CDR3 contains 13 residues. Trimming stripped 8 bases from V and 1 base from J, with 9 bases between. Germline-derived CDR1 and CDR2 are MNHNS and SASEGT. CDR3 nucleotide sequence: TGTGCCAGCTCAGACCAGTCCTACAATGAGCAGTTCTTC. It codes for CASSDQSYNEQFF.

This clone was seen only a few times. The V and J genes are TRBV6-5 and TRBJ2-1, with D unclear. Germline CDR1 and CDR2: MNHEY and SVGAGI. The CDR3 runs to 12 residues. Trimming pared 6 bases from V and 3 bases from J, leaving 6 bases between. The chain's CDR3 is CASSADYNEQFF. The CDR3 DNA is TGTGCCAGCAGCGCTGACTACAATGAGCAGTTCTTC.

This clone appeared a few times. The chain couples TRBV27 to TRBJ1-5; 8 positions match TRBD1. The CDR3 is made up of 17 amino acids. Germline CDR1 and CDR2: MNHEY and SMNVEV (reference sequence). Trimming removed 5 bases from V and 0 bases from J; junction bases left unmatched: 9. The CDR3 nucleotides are TGTGCCAGCAGTCCATGGACAGGGACGGGTAGCAATCAGCCCCAGCATTTT. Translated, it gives CASSPWTGTGSNQPQHF.

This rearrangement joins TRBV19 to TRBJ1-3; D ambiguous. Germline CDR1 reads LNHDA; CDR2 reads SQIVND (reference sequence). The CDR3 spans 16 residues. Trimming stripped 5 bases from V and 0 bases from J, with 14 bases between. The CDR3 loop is CASSFTRKSSGNTIYF. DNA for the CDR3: TGTGCCAGTAGTTTCACGAGGAAGAGCTCTGGAAACACCATATATTTT.